What follows is one T cell receptor (beta chain) and its context. The CDR3 length is 16 residues. Germline CDR1 is SNHLY and CDR2 is FYNNEI. J was trimmed by 5 bases and V by 7 bases; bases with no gene match: 7. These data are taken from a study of shared clonotypes between healthy human individuals. Repertoires were generated with immunoSEQ multiplex PCR, while TCRdb's copy carries only in-frame clones and drops some. The top ten hold 0.1% to 0.15% of the sample, which has about 2 million clones, roughly 95% seen once. This sequence originates from a man aged 18 to 29 in good health. V is TRBV2 and J is TRBJ2-5; TRBD2 matches at 16 bases. Sequencing was done on a sample of naive CD4+ T cells sorted from blood. Subset in this sample: CD45RA+ positively selected. The CDR3 loop is CASTSGTSGRVETQYF. The CDR3 nucleotides read TGTGCCAGCACTTCCGGGACTAGCGGGAGGGTTGAGACCCAGTACTTC.